This is a list of T cell receptor beta chains from one sample in a study of blood T cell repertoires in COVID-19. Sequencing used immunoSEQ multiplex PCR; TCRdb keeps in-frame clones, though not all of them. The table shows about 360,000 clones, with roughly 90% occurring only once. The sample consisted of PBMCs or T cells enriched from blood (not recorded which). The receptors were sampled from a woman aged 40-49 years with acute COVID-19. The CDR3 runs from the conserved cysteine through the conserved F or W. Each record gives: J gene, V gene, CDR3 protein.

>TRBJ2-1|TRBV3-1/TRBV3-2
CASSQDLVAGTPGEQFF
>TRBJ1-1|TRBV30
CAWGTVIRAFF
>TRBJ1-6|TRBV4-1
CASSQGQGGPNSPLHF
>TRBJ1-6|TRBV3-1/TRBV3-2
CASSQAGGESPLHF
>TRBJ1-1|TRBV30
CAWSVRLNTEAFF
>TRBJ1-5|TRBV15
CATSRVGQYSNQPQHF
>TRBJ1-2|TRBV5-5
CASSSDPGVFFGGYTF
>TRBJ1-1|TRBV6-5
CASTLYGGTEAFF
>TRBJ2-2|TRBV11-2
CASSLRTRDTGELFF
>TRBJ2-7|TRBV9
CASSVRDYEQYF
>TRBJ1-6|TRBV30
CAWSRRTGDSPLHF
>TRBJ2-7|TRBV5-1
CASSLGGQGAREQYF
>TRBJ1-2|TRBV6-5
CASSMQVANYGYTF
>TRBJ2-5|TRBV18
CASSPSGLQETQYF
>TRBJ1-4|TRBV6-6
CASSPDSSGTEWEKLFF
>TRBJ1-2|TRBV7-9
CASGRDTYYGYTF
>TRBJ1-3|TRBV7-9
CASSFGISGNTIYF
>TRBJ1-5|TRBV6-1
CASSEQGANQPQHF
>TRBJ1-2|TRBV25-1
CASSEPGLTFYGYTF